Listed below are T cell receptor beta chains from one sample, sequenced in a study of PD-1 blockade in classical Hodgkin lymphoma. The assay was immunoSEQ multiplex PCR, and TCRdb's table has in-frame clones only and misses some. The sample has 40,000 to 45,000 clones, roughly 78% seen once. Sequencing used peripheral blood mononuclear cells (PBMCs), obtained at baseline. Every receptor here comes from a human donor with classical Hodgkin lymphoma. CDR3s include the opening cysteine and the closing phenylalanine or tryptophan. The D gene is left open where the match is weak. Size is omitted from some rows. Given values are once, few, many or a class for expanded clones.

v_gene	d_gene	abundance	j_gene	CDR3nt	CDR3aa
TRBV6-1	-	-	TRBJ1-5	TGTGCCAGCAGGGACTGGGCCGATAGCAATCAGCCCCAGCATTTT	CASRDWADSNQPQHF
TRBV6-5	-	-	TRBJ2-7	TGTGCCAGCAGTTACTCGGGGGGAGCAGCCTCCTACGAGCAGTACTTC	CASSYSGGAASYEQYF
TRBV9	-	-	TRBJ1-6	TGTGCCAGCAGCCCCGGGGATAATTCACCCCTCCACTTT	CASSPGDNSPLHF
TRBV6-5	-	-	TRBJ2-7	TGTGCCAGCAGCAAGGACACCCGACTGTACGAGCAGTACTTC	CASSKDTRLYEQYF
TRBV7-2	-	-	TRBJ2-3	TGTGCCAGCAGCCCCGACGGACGGCGCACAGATACGCAGTATTTT	CASSPDGRRTDTQYF
TRBV7-2	TRBD1	-	TRBJ2-7	TGTGCCAGCAGCTTAGTCTCTGGACAGGGATACGAGCAGTACTTC	CASSLVSGQGYEQYF
TRBV7-2	TRBD1	-	TRBJ1-4	TGTGCCAGCAGCTTAGCGGGACAGACAGGGGAAAAACTGTTTTTT	CASSLAGQTGEKLFF
TRBV18	-	-	TRBJ2-7	TGTGCCAGCTCACTATTCCGGGACCAAGCCTACGAGCAGTACTTC	CASSLFRDQAYEQYF
TRBV27	TRBD2	few	TRBJ2-3	TGTGCCAGCAGTTTATCGCTAGCGGGGTACACAGATACGCAGTATTTT	CASSLSLAGYTDTQYF
TRBV7-3	-	few	TRBJ2-1	TGTGCCAGCAGCCCACAGGGAAATGAGCAGTTCTTC	CASSPQGNEQFF
TRBV19	-	-	TRBJ1-4	TGTGCCAGTAGTACCGCGGTCTCGGCTAATGAAAAACTGTTTTTT	CASSTAVSANEKLFF
TRBV6-1	-	-	TRBJ1-6	TGTGCCAGCAGTGAATCTGGGGGGCTCTTTCGTTCACCCCTCCACTTT	CASSESGGLFRSPLHF
TRBV13	-	-	TRBJ1-2	TGTGCCAGCAGCTTAAGCCGCAGTCGGTATGGCTACACCTTC	CASSLSRSRYGYTF
TRBV27	TRBD2	-	TRBJ2-5	TGTGCCAGCAGTCACGGGGGGGAGACCCAGTACTTC	CASSHGGETQYF
TRBV5-1	TRBD1	-	TRBJ1-1	TGCGCCAGCAGCTTGGAGGGGGCGGAAACTGAAGCTTTCTTT	CASSLEGAETEAFF
TRBV5-1	TRBD1	once	TRBJ2-2	TGCGCCAGCAGCTTCGGACAGGTTGAAGCCGGGGAGCTGTTTTTT	CASSFGQVEAGELFF
TRBV14	TRBD1	-	TRBJ2-3	TGTGCCAGCAGCCAACCTCAGGGGGTAGATACGCAGTATTTT	CASSQPQGVDTQYF
TRBV5-1	-	-	TRBJ2-3	TGCGCCAGCAGCTTGGGGCTAGGGTCGGATACGCAGTATTTT	CASSLGLGSDTQYF
TRBV9	TRBD1	-	TRBJ2-7	TGTGCCAGCAGCGCGTCCCCCCGGGACAGGGTGTACGAGCAGTACTTC	CASSASPRDRVYEQYF
TRBV7-9	TRBD1	medium-sized	TRBJ2-1	TGTGCCAGCAGCTTAGAGGCAGGGGGCGCGGATGAGCAGTTCTTC	CASSLEAGGADEQFF
TRBV6-6	-	-	TRBJ2-2	TGTGCCAGCAGTTACCGGGACTTGAACACCGGGGAGCTGTTTTTT	CASSYRDLNTGELFF
TRBV6-1	-	-	TRBJ2-7	TGTGCCAGCACCGGGACACTTGCCTACGAGCAGTACTTC	CASTGTLAYEQYF